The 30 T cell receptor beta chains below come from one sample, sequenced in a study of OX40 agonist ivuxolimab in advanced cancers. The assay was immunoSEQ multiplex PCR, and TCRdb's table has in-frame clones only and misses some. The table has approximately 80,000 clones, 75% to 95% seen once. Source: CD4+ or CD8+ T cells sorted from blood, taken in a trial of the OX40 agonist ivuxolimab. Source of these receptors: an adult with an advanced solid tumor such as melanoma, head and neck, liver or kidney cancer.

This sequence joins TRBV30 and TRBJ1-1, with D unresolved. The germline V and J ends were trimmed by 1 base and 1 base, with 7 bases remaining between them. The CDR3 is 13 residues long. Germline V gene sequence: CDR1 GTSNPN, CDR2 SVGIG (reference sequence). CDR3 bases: TGTGCCTGGAGTGGTAATGGGAACACTGAAGCTTTCTTT. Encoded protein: CAWSGNGNTEAFF.

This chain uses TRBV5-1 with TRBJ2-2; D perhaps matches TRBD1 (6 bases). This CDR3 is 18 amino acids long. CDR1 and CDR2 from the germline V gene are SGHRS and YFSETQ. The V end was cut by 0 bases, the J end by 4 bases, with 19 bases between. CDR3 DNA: TGCGCCAGCAGCTTGGCCATGCAGGGGTCTTTCGGCACCGGGGAGCTGTTTTTT. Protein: CASSLAMQGSFGTGELFF.

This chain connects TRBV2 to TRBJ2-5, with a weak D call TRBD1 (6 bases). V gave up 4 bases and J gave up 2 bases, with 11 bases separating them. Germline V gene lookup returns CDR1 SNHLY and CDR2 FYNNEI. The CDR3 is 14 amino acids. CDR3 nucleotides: TGTGCCAGCAGTGGATGGACAGATCAAGAGACCCAGTACTTC. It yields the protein CASSGWTDQETQYF.

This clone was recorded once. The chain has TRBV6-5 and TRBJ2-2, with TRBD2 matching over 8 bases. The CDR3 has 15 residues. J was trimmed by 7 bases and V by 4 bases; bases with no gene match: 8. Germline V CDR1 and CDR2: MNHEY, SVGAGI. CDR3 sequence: CASSFQGLAGGELFF. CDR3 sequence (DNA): TGTGCCAGCAGTTTCCAAGGACTAGCTGGCGGGGAGCTGTTTTTT.

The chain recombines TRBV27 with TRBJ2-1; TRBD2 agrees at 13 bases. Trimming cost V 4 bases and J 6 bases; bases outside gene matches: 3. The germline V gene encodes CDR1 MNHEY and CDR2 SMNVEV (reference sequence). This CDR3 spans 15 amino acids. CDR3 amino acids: CASSSGLAGVNEQFF. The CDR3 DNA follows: TGTGCCAGCAGTTCAGGACTAGCGGGAGTCAATGAGCAGTTCTTC.

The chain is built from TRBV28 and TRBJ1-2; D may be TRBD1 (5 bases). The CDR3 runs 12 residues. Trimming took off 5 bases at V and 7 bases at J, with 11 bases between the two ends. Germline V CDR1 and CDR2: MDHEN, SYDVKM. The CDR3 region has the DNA TGTGCCAGCAGTCTCCGTGGGGGTGGCTACACCTTC. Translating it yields CASSLRGGGYTF.

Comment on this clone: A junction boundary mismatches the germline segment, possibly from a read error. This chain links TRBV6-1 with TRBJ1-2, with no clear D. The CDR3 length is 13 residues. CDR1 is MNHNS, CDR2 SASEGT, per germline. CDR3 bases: TGTGCCAGCAGTGAGATCCCGATCTATGACTACACCTTC. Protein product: CASSEIPIYDYTF.

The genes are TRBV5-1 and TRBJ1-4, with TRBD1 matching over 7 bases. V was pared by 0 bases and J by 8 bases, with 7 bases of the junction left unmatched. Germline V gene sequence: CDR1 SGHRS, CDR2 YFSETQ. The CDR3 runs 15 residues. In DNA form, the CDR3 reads TGCGCCAGCAGCTTGGGAGGGGGCGCCGGGGAAAAACTGTTTTTT. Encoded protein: CASSLGGGAGEKLFF.

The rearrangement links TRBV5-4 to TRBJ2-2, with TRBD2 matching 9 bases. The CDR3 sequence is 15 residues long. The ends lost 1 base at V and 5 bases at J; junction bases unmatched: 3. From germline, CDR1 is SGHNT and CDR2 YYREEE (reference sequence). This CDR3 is CASSLRAGGTGELFF. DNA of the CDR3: TGTGCCAGCAGCTTGAGAGCGGGAGGAACCGGGGAGCTGTTTTTT.

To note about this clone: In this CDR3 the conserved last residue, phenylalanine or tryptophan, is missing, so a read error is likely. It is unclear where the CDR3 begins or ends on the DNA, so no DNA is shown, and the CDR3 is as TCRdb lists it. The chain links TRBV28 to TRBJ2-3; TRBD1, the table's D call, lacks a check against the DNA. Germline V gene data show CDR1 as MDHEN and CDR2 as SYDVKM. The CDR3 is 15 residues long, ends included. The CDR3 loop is CASRESGDPQIRSTL.

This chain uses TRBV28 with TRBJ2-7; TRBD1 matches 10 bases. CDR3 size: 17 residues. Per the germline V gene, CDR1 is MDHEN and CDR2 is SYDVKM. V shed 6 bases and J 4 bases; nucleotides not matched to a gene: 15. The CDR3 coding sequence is TGTGCCAGCAGGACTCCGGGACAGGGGAATTTAGGGTACGAGCAGTACTTC. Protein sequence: CASRTPGQGNLGYEQYF.

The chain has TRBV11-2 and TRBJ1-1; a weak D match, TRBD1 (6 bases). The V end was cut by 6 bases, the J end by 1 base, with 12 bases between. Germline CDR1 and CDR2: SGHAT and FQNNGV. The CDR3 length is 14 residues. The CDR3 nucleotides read TGTGCCAGCAGGAGGGGGGATCCGAACACTGAAGCTTTCTTT. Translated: CASRRGDPNTEAFF.

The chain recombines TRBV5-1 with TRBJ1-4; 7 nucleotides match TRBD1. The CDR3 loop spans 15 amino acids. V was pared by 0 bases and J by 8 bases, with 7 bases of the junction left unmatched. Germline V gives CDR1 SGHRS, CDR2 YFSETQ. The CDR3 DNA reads TGCGCCAGCAGCTTGGTAGGCAGGGGGGACGAAAAACTGTTTTTT. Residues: CASSLVGRGDEKLFF.

The CDR3 sequence is CSVVVGYPGEFF. The DNA of the CDR3 is TGCAGCGTTGTGGTGGGTTACCCTGGGGAGTTCTTC. The chain has TRBV29-1 and TRBJ2-1; D unresolved. In germline, CDR1 is SQVTM, CDR2 ANQGSEA. CDR3 size: 12 residues. V lost 4 bases and J lost 14, with 18 bases in between.

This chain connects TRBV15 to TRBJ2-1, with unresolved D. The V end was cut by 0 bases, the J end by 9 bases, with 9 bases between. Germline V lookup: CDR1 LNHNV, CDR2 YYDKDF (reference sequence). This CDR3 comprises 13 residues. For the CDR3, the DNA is TGTGCCACCAGCAGAGATCCGGTAGCTGAGCAGTTCTTC. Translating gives CATSRDPVAEQFF.

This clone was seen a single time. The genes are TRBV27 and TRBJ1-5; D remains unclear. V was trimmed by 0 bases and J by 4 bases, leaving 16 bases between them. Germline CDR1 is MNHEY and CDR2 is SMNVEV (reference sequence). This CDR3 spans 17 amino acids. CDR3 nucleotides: TGTGCCAGCAGTTTATCGTCCGTCCGGGTGGGGAATCAGCCCCAGCATTTT. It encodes CASSLSSVRVGNQPQHF.

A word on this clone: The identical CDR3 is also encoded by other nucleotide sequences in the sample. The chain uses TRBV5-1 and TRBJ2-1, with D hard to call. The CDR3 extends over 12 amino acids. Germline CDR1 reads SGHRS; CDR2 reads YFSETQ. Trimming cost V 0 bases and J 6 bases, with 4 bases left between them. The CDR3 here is CASSLGFNEQFF. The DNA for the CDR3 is TGCGCCAGCAGCTTGGGTTTCAATGAGCAGTTCTTC. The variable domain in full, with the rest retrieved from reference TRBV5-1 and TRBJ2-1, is KAGVTQTPRYLIKTRGQQVTLSCSPISGHRSVSWYQQTPGQGLQFLFEYFSETQRNKGNFPGRFSGRQFSNSRSEMNVSTLELGDSALYLCASSLGFNEQFFGPGTRLTVL.

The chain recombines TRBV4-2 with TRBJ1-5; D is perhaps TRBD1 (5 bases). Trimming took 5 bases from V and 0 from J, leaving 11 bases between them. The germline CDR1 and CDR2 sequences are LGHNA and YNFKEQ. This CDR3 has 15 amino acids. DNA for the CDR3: TGTGCCAGCAGCTCCCGGGACGGTAGCAATCAGCCCCAGCATTTT. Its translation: CASSSRDGSNQPQHF.

The DNA for the CDR3 is TGTGCCAGCAGCCCGGGGCCCGCTAACTATGGCTACACCTTC. Translation gives CASSPGPANYGYTF. The V call is TRBV11-2, the J call TRBJ1-2, with TRBD1 as a possible D gene (5 bases). The CDR3 covers 14 residues. Deletions cut 5 bases from V and 0 bases from J, with 10 bases between. Germline V gene data show CDR1 as SGHAT and CDR2 as FQNNGV.

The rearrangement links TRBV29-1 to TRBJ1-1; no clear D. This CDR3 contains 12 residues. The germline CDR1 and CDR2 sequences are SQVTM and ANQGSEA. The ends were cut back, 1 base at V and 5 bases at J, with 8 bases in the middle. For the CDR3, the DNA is TGCAGCGTTGAAGGGGGTCGGACTGAAGCTTTCTTT. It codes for CSVEGGRTEAFF.

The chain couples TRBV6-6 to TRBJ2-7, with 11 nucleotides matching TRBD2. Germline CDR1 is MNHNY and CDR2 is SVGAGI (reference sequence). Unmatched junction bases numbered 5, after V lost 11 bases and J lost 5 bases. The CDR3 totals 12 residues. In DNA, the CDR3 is TGTGCCGTGGCTAGCGGGAGGAACGAGCAGTACTTC. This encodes CAVASGRNEQYF.

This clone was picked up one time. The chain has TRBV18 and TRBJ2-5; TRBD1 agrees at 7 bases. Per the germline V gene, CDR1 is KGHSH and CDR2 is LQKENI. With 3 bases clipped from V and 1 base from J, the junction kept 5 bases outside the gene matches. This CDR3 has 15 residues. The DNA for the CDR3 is TGTGCCAGCTCACCCGACAGGGCCCCCCAAGAGACCCAGTACTTC. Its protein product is CASSPDRAPQETQYF.

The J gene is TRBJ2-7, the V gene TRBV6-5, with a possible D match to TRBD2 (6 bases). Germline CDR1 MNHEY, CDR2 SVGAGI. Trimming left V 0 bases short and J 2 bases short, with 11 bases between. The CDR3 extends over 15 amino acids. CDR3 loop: CASSYSWRGTYEQYF. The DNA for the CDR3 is TGTGCCAGCAGTTACTCGTGGCGGGGAACCTACGAGCAGTACTTC.

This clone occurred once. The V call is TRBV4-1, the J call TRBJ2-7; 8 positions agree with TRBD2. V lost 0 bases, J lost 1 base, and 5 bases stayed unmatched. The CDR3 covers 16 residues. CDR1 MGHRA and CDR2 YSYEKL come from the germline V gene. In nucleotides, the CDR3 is TGCGCCAGCAGCCAAGAAACTAGCGGAATATCCTACGAGCAGTACTTC. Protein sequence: CASSQETSGISYEQYF.

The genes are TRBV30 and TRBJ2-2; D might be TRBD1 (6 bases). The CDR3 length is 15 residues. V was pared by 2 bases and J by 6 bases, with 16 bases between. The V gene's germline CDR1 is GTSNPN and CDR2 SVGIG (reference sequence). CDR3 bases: TGTGCCTGGAGTAGCCGCGGAACAGGGCCCGGGGAGCTGTTTTTT. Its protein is CAWSSRGTGPGELFF.

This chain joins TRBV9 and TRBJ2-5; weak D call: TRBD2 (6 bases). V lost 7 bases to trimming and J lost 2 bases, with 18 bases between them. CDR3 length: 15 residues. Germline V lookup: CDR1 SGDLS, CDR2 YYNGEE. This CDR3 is CASSVSGVGQETQYF. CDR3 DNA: TGTGCCAGCTCAGTTTCGGGGGTGGGTCAAGAGACCCAGTACTTC.

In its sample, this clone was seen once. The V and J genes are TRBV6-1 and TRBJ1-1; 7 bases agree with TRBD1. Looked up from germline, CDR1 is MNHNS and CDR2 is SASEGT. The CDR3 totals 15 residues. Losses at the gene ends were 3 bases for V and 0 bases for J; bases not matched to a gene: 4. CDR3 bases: TGTGCCAGCAGTGATACAGGGGTTATGAACACTGAAGCTTTCTTT. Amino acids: CASSDTGVMNTEAFF.

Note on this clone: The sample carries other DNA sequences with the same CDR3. The CDR3 sequence is CASSPGVQETQYF. The CDR3 bases are TGTGCCAGCTCACCAGGAGTTCAAGAGACCCAGTACTTC. The chain uses TRBV18 and TRBJ2-5, with D hard to call. Trimming shortened V by 2 bases and J by 2 bases, and 6 bases separated the two germline ends. CDR3 size: 13 residues. Germline loops: CDR1 KGHSH, CDR2 LQKENI.

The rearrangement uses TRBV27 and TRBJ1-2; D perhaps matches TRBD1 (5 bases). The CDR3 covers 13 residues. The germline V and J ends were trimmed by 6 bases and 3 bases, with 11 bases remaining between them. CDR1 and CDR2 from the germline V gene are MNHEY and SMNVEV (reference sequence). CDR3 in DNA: TGTGCCAGCAGCTCCACCAGGGACTATGGCTACACCTTC. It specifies CASSSTRDYGYTF.

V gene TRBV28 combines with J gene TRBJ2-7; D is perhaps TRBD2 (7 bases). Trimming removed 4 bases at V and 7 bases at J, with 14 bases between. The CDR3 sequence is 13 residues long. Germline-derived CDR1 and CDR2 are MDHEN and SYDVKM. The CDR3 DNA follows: TGTGCCAGCAGTTGGCTCGGGGGGCAGGAGCAGTACTTC. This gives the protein CASSWLGGQEQYF.